The rows below give T cell receptor beta chains drawn from one sample of a study of OX40 agonist ivuxolimab in advanced cancers. Generated by immunoSEQ multiplex PCR, the TCRdb table keeps only in-frame clones and is missing some. The repertoire includes 73,000 or so clones, around nine tenths of them detected once, and around 0.46% sits in the top ten. The starting material was CD4+ or CD8+ T cells sorted from blood, obtained in a trial of the OX40 agonist ivuxolimab. All receptors come from an adult with an advanced solid tumor such as melanoma, head and neck, liver or kidney cancer. Each CDR3 is given with its conserved first and last residue. A D gene is named only where the DNA matches it firmly. Only part of the rows carry a size: once, few, many, or a class if the clone is expanded.

clone_size,v_call,j_call,d_call,cdr3_nt,cdr3_aa
-,TRBV2,TRBJ2-1,TRBD2,TGTGCCAGCAGGCCGACTAGCAGCGAGCAGTTCTTC,CASRPTSSEQFF
-,TRBV5-1,TRBJ2-3,-,TGCGCCAGCAGCTTGCCCGGGGGTAGCACAGATACGCAGTATTTT,CASSLPGGSTDTQYF
once,TRBV15,TRBJ2-3,-,TGTGCCACCAGCAGAGGGGGTAGTCTCACAGATACGCAGTATTTT,CATSRGGSLTDTQYF
once,TRBV11-2,TRBJ2-1,TRBD2,TGTGCCAGCAGGAGATGGGGTAGGCGGGAGGGCCTCAATGAGCAGTTCTTC,CASRRWGRREGLNEQFF
-,TRBV7-9,TRBJ1-1,TRBD1,TGTGCCAGCAGCTCGCAGGGGGGATCCACTGAAGCTTTCTTT,CASSSQGGSTEAFF
-,TRBV27,TRBJ1-1,-,TGTGCCAGCAGTTTTCGGGAGAACACTGAAGCTTTCTTT,CASSFRENTEAFF
-,TRBV6-1,TRBJ2-7,TRBD1,TGTGCCAGCAGTGAAGGAAAGGGGACAGGATTCTCCTACGAGCAGTACTTC,CASSEGKGTGFSYEQYF
-,TRBV4-3,TRBJ2-3,-,TGCGCCAGCAGCCAAAATTCTGGAGATACGCAGTATTTT,CASSQNSGDTQYF
-,TRBV19,TRBJ2-3,-,TGTGCCAGTAGTATAGGTGTGGCAAGCGGCACAGATACGCAGTATTTT,CASSIGVASGTDTQYF
-,TRBV30,TRBJ1-3,TRBD1,TGTGCCTGGAGCCGAGGGGGCGCGGGGTCTGGAAACACCATATATTTT,CAWSRGGAGSGNTIYF
-,TRBV11-3,TRBJ2-1,-,TGTGCCAGCAGCTTTAGAGTGGGGCACACATACAATGAGCAGTTCTTC,CASSFRVGHTYNEQFF
-,TRBV23-1,TRBJ1-4,-,TGCGCCAGCAGTCAGACGGACGGCCGAGGTGAAAAACTGTTTTTT,CASSQTDGRGEKLFF
-,TRBV5-1,TRBJ2-2,TRBD2,TGCGCCAGCAGCTCCGGACTAGCGGGAGGGCCGGGCACCGGGGAGCTGTTTTTT,CASSSGLAGGPGTGELFF
-,TRBV15,TRBJ1-1,-,TGTGCCACCAAGGTAGAGCCTGCGGGTAGGGTCACTGAAGCTTTCTTT,CATKVEPAGRVTEAFF
-,TRBV2,TRBJ1-2,-,TGTGCCAGCAGTGTGGGGCAGTCCTATGGCTACACCTTC,CASSVGQSYGYTF
-,TRBV7-9,TRBJ1-1,TRBD1,TGTGCCAGCAGCTTAGGGACAGGGGAGTGGACTGAAGCTTTCTTT,CASSLGTGEWTEAFF
-,TRBV10-3,TRBJ2-1,-,TGTGCCATCAGTGGGGATAGGGAGCAGTTCTTC,CAISGDREQFF
-,TRBV28,TRBJ2-7,-,TGTGCCAGCAGTCTTCATACAGCCTACGAGCAGTACTTC,CASSLHTAYEQYF
-,TRBV6-6,TRBJ2-5,-,TGTGCCAGCAGTTACGGAACTAGCAGTGGGGAGACCCAGTACTTC,CASSYGTSSGETQYF
-,TRBV27,TRBJ1-6,-,TGTGCCAGCAGTCCCCCGGGCTCCGCAAATTCACCCCTCCACTTT,CASSPPGSANSPLHF
-,TRBV29-1,TRBJ2-7,-,TGCAGCGTTCAGGGACCCTCCTACGAGCAGTACTTC,CSVQGPSYEQYF
-,TRBV11-2,TRBJ2-7,-,TGTGCCAGCACCAAAGGGAATTCGGGAGACGAGCAGTACTTC,CASTKGNSGDEQYF
once,TRBV5-1,TRBJ2-5,-,TGCGCCAGCAGCTTATTAGGACAGATCCAAGAGACCCAGTACTTC,CASSLLGQIQETQYF
-,TRBV19,TRBJ2-1,-,TGTGCCAGTATTCGGAGTAGCAGACCCAATGAGCAGTTCTTC,CASIRSSRPNEQFF
-,TRBV11-3,TRBJ2-2,TRBD2,TGTGCCAGCAGCCCGGGACTAGCGGGAGGCACCGGGGAGCTGTTTTTT,CASSPGLAGGTGELFF
-,TRBV2,TRBJ2-2,-,TGTGCCAGCAGTGAACCTAGGCAGGGGAGGAACGGGGAGCTGTTTTTT,CASSEPRQGRNGELFF
-,TRBV19,TRBJ2-5,-,TGTGCCAGTAGTACAATGGGAGCTCCTAGATTAAAAGAGACCCAGTACTTC,CASSTMGAPRLKETQYF
-,TRBV5-1,TRBJ2-1,TRBD2,TGCGCCAGCAGCTTGGATGGCCTGGGACTAGCGTCCAATGAGCAGTTCTTC,CASSLDGLGLASNEQFF
-,TRBV10-2,TRBJ2-7,TRBD1,TGCGCCAGCTGGGGACAGGAAACCTACGAGCAGTACTTC,CASWGQETYEQYF
-,TRBV14,TRBJ2-2,-,TGTGCCAGCAGCCGAAGCCAGGGGTGGGGCACCGGGGAGCTGTTTTTT,CASSRSQGWGTGELFF
-,TRBV7-2,TRBJ2-2,TRBD2,TGTGCCAGCACCAGCGGGAGGGTCAACGGGGAGCTGTTTTTT,CASTSGRVNGELFF
once,TRBV7-9,TRBJ2-1,-,TGTGCCAGCACGCCTGAGGGGGGGAGGAATGAGCAGTTCTTC,CASTPEGGRNEQFF
-,TRBV29-1,TRBJ2-5,TRBD2,TGCAGCGCTGCGGCGGGAGTACAAGAGACCCAGTACTTC,CSAAAGVQETQYF
-,TRBV7-2,TRBJ1-1,TRBD1,TGTGCCAGCAGGCCGGGACAGTCGAACACTGAAGCTTTCTTT,CASRPGQSNTEAFF
once,TRBV5-1,TRBJ2-3,TRBD2,TGCGCCAGCAGCTTGGTGGGGCGGGAGTTCACAGATACGCAGTATTTT,CASSLVGREFTDTQYF
-,TRBV6-5,TRBJ2-7,TRBD2,TGTGCCAGCAGGCTAGCGGGAAAAGGGTACGAGCAGTACTTC,CASRLAGKGYEQYF
-,TRBV4-1,TRBJ2-1,-,TGCGCCAGCAGCCAAGATATGAGAGGGCTCGGGGAGCAGTACAATGAGCAGTTCTTC,CASSQDMRGLGEQYNEQFF
-,TRBV7-9,TRBJ1-1,-,TGTGCCAGCTCGGGGACGGTGAACACTGAAGCTTTCTTT,CASSGTVNTEAFF
-,TRBV6-6,TRBJ1-1,-,TGTGCCAGCAGCCCGCGCGAGGGGGGGAACACTGAAGCTTTCTTT,CASSPREGGNTEAFF
-,TRBV27,TRBJ2-5,-,TGTGCCAGCAGTTTTAGGGGTGGGGGAGAGACCCAGTACTTC,CASSFRGGGETQYF
-,TRBV9,TRBJ1-1,-,TGTGCCAGCAGCGTAATTTTAGAGGCCACTGAAGCTTTCTTT,CASSVILEATEAFF
-,TRBV10-3,TRBJ1-2,-,TGTGCCATCAGTGAAGGAGGGATCTATGGCTACACCTTC,CAISEGGIYGYTF
-,TRBV5-5,TRBJ2-7,TRBD1,TGTGCCAGCAGCTCAGGGACAGGCACCCAGTACGAGCAGTACTTC,CASSSGTGTQYEQYF